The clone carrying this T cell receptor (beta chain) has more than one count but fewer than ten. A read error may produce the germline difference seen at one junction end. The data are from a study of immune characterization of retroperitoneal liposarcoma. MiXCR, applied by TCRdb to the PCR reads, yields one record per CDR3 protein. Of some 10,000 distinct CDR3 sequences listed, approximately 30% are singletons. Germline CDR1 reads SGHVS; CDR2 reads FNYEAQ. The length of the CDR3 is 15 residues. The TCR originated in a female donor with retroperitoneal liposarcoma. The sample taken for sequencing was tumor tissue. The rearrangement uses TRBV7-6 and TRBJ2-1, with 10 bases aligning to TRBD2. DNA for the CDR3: TGTGCTAGCAGCCCTCTAGCGGGAGTAGACAATGAGCAGTTCTTC. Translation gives CASSPLAGVDNEQFF.